These 8 T cell receptor beta chains came from one sample sequenced in a study of cytomegalovirus exposure and HLA in healthy donors. With 60 Vbeta and 13 Jbeta primers, the PCR was carried out. Libraries were prepared by immunoSEQ multiplex PCR; TCRdb keeps only in-frame clonotypes and omits some of them. The table lists approximately 86,000 clones, around 75% of them singletons. Sequencing used PBMCs. The origin of the receptors is a man aged 40-50 years in good health and CMV-seronegative.

The chain is built from TRBV5-1 and TRBJ1-1, with D perhaps TRBD1 (5 bases). CDR3 length: 15 residues. CDR1 is SGHRS, CDR2 YFSETQ, per germline. Trimming took off 4 bases at V and 2 bases at J, with 15 bases between the two ends. The CDR3 region is CASSLLAGSNTEAFF. Here the CDR3 DNA reads TGCGCCAGCAGCCTCCTGGCAGGGTCAAACACTGAAGCTTTCTTT. Full variable domain (outside the CDR3, taken from reference TRBV5-1 and TRBJ1-1): KAGVTQTPRYLIKTRGQQVTLSCSPISGHRSVSWYQQTPGQGLQFLFEYFSETQRNKGNFPGRFSGRQFSNSRSEMNVSTLELGDSALYLCASSLLAGSNTEAFFGQGTRLTVV.

J is TRBJ2-2 and V is TRBV11-3; TRBD1 agrees at 8 bases. Germline CDR1 SGHNT, CDR2 YENEEA. The V gene end was trimmed by 6 bases and the J gene end by 3 bases; junction bases not matched to a gene: 6. This CDR3 region has 15 residues. CDR3: CASSSGQGDTGELFF. The CDR3 DNA reads TGTGCCAGCAGTTCCGGACAGGGCGACACCGGGGAGCTGTTTTTT.

The V gene is TRBV7-9, the J gene TRBJ1-1; D remains ambiguous. V lost 5 bases to trimming and J lost 2 bases, with 18 bases between them. The CDR3 has 16 amino acids. The germline V gene encodes CDR1 SEHNR and CDR2 FQNEAQ (reference sequence). The CDR3 here is CASSSSLVPLNTEAFF. The CDR3 DNA sequence: TGTGCCAGCAGCAGCTCCCTGGTCCCCTTAAACACTGAAGCTTTCTTT.

The V and J genes are TRBV7-8 and TRBJ2-2; tentative D call: TRBD1 (8 bases). This CDR3 is built from 16 residues. The V gene lost 4 bases and the J gene lost 7 bases, with 19 bases spanning the gap. Germline V CDR1 and CDR2: SGHVS, FQNEAQ. The CDR3 loop is CASSSTGGGYNGELFF. As DNA, the CDR3 is TGTGCCAGCAGCTCCACAGGGGGGGGATATAACGGGGAGCTGTTTTTT.

The chain is built from TRBV18 and TRBJ2-2, with a possible D match to TRBD1 (6 bases). Germline V gives CDR1 KGHSH, CDR2 LQKENI. This CDR3 has 17 residues. V was trimmed by 3 bases and J by 0 bases, leaving 14 bases between them. CDR3 loop: CASSPLTGLSNTGELFF. In nucleotides, the CDR3 is TGTGCCAGCTCACCCCTTACAGGGCTCTCGAACACCGGGGAGCTGTTTTTT.

The rearrangement joins TRBV10-3 to TRBJ1-4; 7 nucleotides agree with TRBD1. The V gene's germline CDR1 is ENHRY and CDR2 SYGVKD. Trimming at V came to 6 bases and at J to 0 bases, leaving 16 bases not matched to a gene. The CDR3 runs 19 residues. In nucleotides, the CDR3 is TGTGCCATCAGCAGCCGACCAGGGGGGACTCTTGCAACTAATGAAAAACTGTTTTTT. This sequence encodes CAISSRPGGTLATNEKLFF.

The J gene is TRBJ2-7, the V gene TRBV14; D is unclear. Germline V gene sequence: CDR1 SGHDN, CDR2 FVKESK. The CDR3 totals 11 residues. V lost 2 bases to trimming and J lost 6 bases, with 5 bases between them. CDR3 sequence (DNA): TGTGCCAGCAGCCAATCTCGCGAGCAGTACTTC. Translation: CASSQSREQYF. Supplemented by reference TRBV14 and TRBJ2-7, the full variable domain reads EAGVTQFPSHSVIEKGQTVTLRCDPISGHDNLYWYRRVMGKEIKFLLHFVKESKQDESGMPNNRFLAERTGGTYSTLKVQPAELEDSGVYFCASSQSREQYFGPGTRLTVT.

The V and J genes are TRBV9 and TRBJ2-7, with D possibly TRBD2 on 6 matching bases. This CDR3 has 14 amino acids. Per the germline V gene, CDR1 is SGDLS and CDR2 is YYNGEE. V lost 0 bases and J 3 bases, leaving 10 bases between the germline ends. The CDR3 sequence: CASSVGGDLYEQYF. The CDR3 nucleotides are TGTGCCAGCAGCGTAGGGGGGGACCTCTACGAGCAGTACTTC.